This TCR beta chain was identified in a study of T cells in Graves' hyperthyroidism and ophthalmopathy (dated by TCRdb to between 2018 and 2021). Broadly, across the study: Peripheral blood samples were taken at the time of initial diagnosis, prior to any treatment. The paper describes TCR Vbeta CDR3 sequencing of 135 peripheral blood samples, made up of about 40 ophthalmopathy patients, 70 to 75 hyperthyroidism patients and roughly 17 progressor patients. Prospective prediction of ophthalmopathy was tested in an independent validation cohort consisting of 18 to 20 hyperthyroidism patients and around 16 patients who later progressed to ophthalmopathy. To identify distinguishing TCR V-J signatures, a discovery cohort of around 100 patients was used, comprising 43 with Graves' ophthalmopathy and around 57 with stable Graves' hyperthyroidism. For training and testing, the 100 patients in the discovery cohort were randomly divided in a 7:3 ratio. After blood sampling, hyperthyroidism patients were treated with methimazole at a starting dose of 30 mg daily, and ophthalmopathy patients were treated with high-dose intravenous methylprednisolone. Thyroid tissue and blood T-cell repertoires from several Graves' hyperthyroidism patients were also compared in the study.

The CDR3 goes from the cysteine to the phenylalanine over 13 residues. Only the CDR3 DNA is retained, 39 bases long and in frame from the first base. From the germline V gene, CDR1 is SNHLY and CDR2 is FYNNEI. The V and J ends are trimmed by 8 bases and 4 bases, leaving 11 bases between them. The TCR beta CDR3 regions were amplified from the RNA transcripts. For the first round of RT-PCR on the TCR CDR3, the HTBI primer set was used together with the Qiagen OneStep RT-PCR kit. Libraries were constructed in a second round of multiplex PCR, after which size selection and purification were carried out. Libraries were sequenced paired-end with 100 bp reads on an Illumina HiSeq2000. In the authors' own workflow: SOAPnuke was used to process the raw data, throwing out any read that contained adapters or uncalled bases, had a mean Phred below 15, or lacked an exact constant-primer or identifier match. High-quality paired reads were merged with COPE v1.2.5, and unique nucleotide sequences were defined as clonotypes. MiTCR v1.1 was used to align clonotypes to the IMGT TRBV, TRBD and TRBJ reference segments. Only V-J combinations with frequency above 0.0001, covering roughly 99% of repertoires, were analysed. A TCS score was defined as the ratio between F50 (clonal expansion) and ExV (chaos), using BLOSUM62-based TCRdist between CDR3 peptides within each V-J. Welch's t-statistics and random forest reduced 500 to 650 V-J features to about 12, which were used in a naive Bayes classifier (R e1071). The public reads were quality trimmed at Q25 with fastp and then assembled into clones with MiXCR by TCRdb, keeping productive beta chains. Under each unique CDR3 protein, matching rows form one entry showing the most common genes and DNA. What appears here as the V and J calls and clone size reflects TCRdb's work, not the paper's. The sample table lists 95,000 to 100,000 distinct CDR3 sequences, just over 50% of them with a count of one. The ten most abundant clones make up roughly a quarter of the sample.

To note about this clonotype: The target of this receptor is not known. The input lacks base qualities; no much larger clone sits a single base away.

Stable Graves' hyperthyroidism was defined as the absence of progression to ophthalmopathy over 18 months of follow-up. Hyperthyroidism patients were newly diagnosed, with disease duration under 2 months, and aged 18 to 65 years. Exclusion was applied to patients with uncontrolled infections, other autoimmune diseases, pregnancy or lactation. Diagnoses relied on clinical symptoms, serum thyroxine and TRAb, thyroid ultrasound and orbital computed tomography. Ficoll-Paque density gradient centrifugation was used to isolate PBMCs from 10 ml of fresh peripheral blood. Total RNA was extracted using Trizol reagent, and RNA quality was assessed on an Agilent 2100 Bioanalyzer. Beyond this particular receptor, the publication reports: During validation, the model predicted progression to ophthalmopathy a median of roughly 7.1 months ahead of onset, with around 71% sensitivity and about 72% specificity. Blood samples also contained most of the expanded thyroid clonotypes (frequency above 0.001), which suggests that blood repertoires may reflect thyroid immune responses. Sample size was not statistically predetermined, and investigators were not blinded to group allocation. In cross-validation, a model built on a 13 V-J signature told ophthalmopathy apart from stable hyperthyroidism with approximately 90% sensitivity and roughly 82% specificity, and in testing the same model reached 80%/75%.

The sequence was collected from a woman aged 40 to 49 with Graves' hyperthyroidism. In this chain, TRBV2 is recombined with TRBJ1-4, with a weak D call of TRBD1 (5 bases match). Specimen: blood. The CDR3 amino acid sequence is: CASGDDSNEKLFF. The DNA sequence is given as TGTGCCAGCGGAGACGACAGTAATGAAAAACTGTTTTTT.